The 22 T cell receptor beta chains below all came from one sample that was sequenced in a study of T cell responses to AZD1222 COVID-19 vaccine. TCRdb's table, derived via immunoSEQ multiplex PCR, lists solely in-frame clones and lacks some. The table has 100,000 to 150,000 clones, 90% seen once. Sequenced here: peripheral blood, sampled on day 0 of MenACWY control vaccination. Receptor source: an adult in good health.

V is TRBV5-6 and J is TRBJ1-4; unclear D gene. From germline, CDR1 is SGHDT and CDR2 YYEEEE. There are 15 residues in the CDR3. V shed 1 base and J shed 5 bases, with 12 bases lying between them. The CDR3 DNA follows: TGTGCCAGCAGCTTGTATGGGCAGACGAATGAAAAACTGTTTTTT. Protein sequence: CASSLYGQTNEKLFF.

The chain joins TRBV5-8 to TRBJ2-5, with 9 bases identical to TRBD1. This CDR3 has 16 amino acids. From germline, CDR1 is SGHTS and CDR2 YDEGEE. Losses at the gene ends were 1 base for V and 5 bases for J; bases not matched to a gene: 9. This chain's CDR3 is CASSLNRGHRSETQYF. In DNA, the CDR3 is TGTGCCAGCAGCTTGAACAGGGGGCATCGATCGGAGACCCAGTACTTC.

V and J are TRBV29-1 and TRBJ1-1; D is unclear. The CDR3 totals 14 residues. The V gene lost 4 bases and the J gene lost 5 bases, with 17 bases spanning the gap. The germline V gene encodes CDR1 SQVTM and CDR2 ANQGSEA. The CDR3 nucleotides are TGCAGCGTTGCACTTTCGAGCGGGTGGACTGAAGCTTTCTTT. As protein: CSVALSSGWTEAFF. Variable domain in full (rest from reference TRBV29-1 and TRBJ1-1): SAVISQKPSRDICQRGTSLTIQCQVDSQVTMMFWYRQQPGQSLTLIATANQGSEATYESGFVIDKFPISRPNLTFSTLTVSNMSPEDSSIYLCSVALSSGWTEAFFGQGTRLTVV.

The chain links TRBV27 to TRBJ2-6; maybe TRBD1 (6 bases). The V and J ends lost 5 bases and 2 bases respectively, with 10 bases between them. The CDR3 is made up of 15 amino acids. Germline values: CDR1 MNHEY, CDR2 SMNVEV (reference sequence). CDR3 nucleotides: TGTGCCAGCAGTGAACAGGGCGCTGGGGCCAACGTCCTGACTTTC. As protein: CASSEQGAGANVLTF.

The chain's CDR3 is CASSPDREGYYEQYF. The CDR3 DNA reads as TGTGCCAGCTCACCGGACAGGGAGGGATATTACGAGCAGTACTTC. This sequence joins TRBV18 and TRBJ2-7; TRBD1 might be the D (8 bases). CDR1 and CDR2 (germline): KGHSH, LQKENI. This CDR3 has 15 amino acids. V was trimmed by 3 bases and J by 4 bases, leaving 16 bases between them.

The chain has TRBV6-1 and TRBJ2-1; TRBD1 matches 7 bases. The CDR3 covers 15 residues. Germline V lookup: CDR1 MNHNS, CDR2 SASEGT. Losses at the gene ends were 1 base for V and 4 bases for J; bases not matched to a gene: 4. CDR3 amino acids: CASSEDRGPYNEQFF. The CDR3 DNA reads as TGTGCCAGCAGTGAAGACAGGGGACCATACAATGAGCAGTTCTTC.

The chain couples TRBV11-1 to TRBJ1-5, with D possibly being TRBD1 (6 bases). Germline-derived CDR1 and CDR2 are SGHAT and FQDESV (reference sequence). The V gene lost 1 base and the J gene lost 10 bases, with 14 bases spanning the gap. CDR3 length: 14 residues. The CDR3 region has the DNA TGTGCCAGCAGCTTAGGGGCTTCCGGGGGCCCCCAGCATTTT. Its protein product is CASSLGASGGPQHF.

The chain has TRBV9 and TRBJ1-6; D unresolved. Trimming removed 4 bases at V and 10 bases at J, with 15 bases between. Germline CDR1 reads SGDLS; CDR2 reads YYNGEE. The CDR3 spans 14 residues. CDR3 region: CASSPHLEESPLHF. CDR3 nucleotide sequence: TGTGCCAGCAGCCCCCATCTTGAGGAGTCACCCCTCCACTTT.

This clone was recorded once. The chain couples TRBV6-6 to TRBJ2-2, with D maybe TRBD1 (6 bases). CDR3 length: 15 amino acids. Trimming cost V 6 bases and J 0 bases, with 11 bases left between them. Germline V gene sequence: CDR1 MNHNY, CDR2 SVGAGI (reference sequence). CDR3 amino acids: CASRLRGANTGELFF. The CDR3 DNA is TGTGCCAGCAGACTCAGGGGCGCGAACACCGGGGAGCTGTTTTTT.

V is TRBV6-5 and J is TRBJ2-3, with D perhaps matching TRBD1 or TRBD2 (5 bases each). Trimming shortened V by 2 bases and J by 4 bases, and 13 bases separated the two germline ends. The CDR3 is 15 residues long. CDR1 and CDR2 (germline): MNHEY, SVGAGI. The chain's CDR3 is CASSYVGVGADTQYF. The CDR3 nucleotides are TGTGCCAGCAGTTACGTCGGGGTAGGGGCAGATACGCAGTATTTT.

The CDR3 is CASSLVQGVDGYTF. In DNA, the CDR3 is TGCGCCAGCAGCTTGGTACAGGGGGTTGATGGCTACACCTTC. J is TRBJ1-2 and V is TRBV5-1; 8 bases fit TRBD1. CDR3 length: 14 amino acids. V dropped 0 bases and J dropped 6; count of bases not matched to a gene: 4. Germline CDR1 and CDR2: SGHRS and YFSETQ.

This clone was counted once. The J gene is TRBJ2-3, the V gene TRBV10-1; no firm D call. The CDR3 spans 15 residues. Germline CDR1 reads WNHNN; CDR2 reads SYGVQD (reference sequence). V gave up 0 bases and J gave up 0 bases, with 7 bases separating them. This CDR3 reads CASSESVRSTDTQYF. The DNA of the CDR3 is TGCGCCAGCAGTGAGTCTGTTCGCAGCACAGATACGCAGTATTTT.

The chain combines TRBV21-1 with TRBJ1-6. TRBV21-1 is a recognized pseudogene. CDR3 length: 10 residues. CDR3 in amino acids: CASSSFSIHF. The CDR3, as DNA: TGTGCCAGCAGCAGCTTCTCAATTCACTTT.

The CDR3 is CASSQGEHYGYTF. In nucleotides, the CDR3 is TGTGCCAGCAGCCAGGGGGAGCACTATGGCTACACCTTC. J is TRBJ1-2 and V is TRBV6-5, with 7 bases fitting TRBD1. Germline V gives CDR1 MNHEY, CDR2 SVGAGI. The junction had 4 bases not matched to a gene; V was cut back by 6 bases and J by 3 bases. The CDR3 covers 13 residues.

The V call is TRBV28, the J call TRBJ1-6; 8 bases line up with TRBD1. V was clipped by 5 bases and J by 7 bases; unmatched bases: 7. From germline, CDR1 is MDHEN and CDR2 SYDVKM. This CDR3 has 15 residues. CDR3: CASSHGTGRNSPLHF. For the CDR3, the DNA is TGTGCCAGCAGTCATGGGACAGGCAGAAATTCACCCCTCCACTTT.

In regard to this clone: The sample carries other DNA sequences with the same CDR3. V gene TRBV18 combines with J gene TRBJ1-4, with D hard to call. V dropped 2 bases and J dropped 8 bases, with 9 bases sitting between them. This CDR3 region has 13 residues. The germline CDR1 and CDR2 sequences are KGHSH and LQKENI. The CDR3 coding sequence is TGTGCCAGCTCACCAGGGCTCGGGGAAAAACTGTTTTTT. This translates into CASSPGLGEKLFF. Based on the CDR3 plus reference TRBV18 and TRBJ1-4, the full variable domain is NAGVMQNPRHLVRRRGQEARLRCSPMKGHSHVYWYRQLPEEGLKFMVYLQKENIIDESGMPKERFSAEFPKEGPSILRIQQVVRGDSAAYFCASSPGLGEKLFFGSGTQLSVL.

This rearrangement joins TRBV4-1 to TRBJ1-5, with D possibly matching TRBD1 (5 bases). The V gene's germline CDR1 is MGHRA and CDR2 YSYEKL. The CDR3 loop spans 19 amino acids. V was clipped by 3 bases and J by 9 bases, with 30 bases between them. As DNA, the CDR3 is TGCGCCAGCAGCCACCCCGGCCGGGAAAGGGGTGGGGGTTTTAGGCCCCAGCATTTT. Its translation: CASSHPGRERGGGFRPQHF.

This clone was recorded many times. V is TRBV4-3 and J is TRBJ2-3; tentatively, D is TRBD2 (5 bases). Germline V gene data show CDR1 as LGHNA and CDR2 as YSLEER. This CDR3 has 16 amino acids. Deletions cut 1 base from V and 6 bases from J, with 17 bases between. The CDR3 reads CASSQVRDWGADTQYF. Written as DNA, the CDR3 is TGCGCCAGCAGCCAAGTACGGGATTGGGGAGCTGATACGCAGTATTTT.

This CDR3 is CASTTAGGQKDTQYF. The CDR3, as DNA: TGTGCCAGTACTACAGCGGGAGGGCAGAAAGATACGCAGTATTTT. The V gene is TRBV7-6, the J gene TRBJ2-3; 10 bases align to TRBD2. Germline V gene sequence: CDR1 SGHVS, CDR2 FNYEAQ. This CDR3 has 15 residues. V trimming: 9 bases; J trimming: 5 bases; junction bases outside the gene matches: 11.

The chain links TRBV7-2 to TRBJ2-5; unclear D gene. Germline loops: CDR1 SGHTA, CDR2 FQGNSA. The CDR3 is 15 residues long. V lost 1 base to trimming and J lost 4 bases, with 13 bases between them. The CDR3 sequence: CASSLDGLMSETQYF. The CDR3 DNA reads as TGTGCCAGCAGCTTAGACGGCTTAATGTCAGAGACCCAGTACTTC.

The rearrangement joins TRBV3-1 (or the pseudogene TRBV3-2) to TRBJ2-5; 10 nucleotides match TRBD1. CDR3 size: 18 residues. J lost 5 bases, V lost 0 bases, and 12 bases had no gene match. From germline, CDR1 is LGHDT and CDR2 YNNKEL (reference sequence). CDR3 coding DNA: TGTGCCAGCAGCCAAGAGGCGACAGGGGGCGCTTTCCGGGAGACCCAGTACTTC. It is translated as CASSQEATGGAFRETQYF.

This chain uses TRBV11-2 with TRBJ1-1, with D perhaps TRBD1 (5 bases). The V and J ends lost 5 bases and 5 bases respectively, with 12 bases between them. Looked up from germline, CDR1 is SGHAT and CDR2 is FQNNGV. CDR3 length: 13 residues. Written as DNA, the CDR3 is TGTGCCAGCAGCCCCCTCCGGGGGACTGAAGCTTTCTTT. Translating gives CASSPLRGTEAFF.